This T cell receptor (beta chain) was sequenced in a study of blood T cell repertoires in COVID-19. Study information: Material from acute and convalescent COVID-19 was sourced from the United States, Italy and Spain. PBMCs, B-cell-depleted T cells, or T cells were the source of the cDNA or gDNA that made up the material.

Profiling relied on immunoSEQ multiplex PCR, and the TCRdb table lists in-frame clones only, not all of them. The data show about 400,000 clones, with nearly 90% seen just once and over 2% held by the top ten. Everyone who took part was about 18 to 89 years old, and they came from 24 US areas. Participants' own reports of clinical history determined their cohort assignment. The sequence derives from a woman between 40 and 50 years old with acute COVID-19. Sequenced: PBMCs or T cells enriched from blood (not recorded which).

This chain's CDR3 is CSVEGTGQGFSGNTIYF. CDR3 bases: TGCAGCGTTGAAGGTACAGGACAGGGGTTTTCTGGAAACACCATATATTTT. This chain connects TRBV29-1 to TRBJ1-3, with 9 bases that match TRBD1. CDR3 size: 17 residues. Germline V CDR1 and CDR2: SQVTM, ANQGSEA. Trimming took 1 base from V and 1 from J; bases not matched to a gene: 8.